The entry below describes one T cell receptor beta chain. This entry comes from a study of regulatory T cells in long-lasting Graves disease. Germline values: CDR1 MNHEY, CDR2 SVGAGI. V shed 4 bases and J shed 2 bases, with 15 bases lying between them. The CDR3 is 15 residues long. Library construction for TCR beta used iRepertoire HTBI primers and Arm-PCR of CDR3 regions. MiXCR was run by TCRdb on the multiplex PCR reads, yielding one entry per CDR3 protein. The table lists over 500,000 distinct CDR3 sequences, around 15% of them singletons. The time point denotes: newly diagnosed GD, antithyroid drugs for less than 3 months. PBMCs were the source of the RNA used for TCR sequencing. These records were also assigned to another study, of T cells in Graves' hyperthyroidism and ophthalmopathy. That study reports: First-round RT-PCR of the TCR CDR3 relied on the HTBI primer set.

The chain carries TRBV6-5 and TRBJ2-7; D is perhaps TRBD1 (5 bases). The sequence was collected from a woman in her twenties or thirties with Graves disease. The sample consisted of peripheral blood mononuclear cells (PBMCs), taken at new diagnosis, from a patient treated with antithyroid drugs. The CDR3 region has the DNA TGTGCCAGCAGTTCGACGAGACAGTTCCCCTACGAGCAGTACTTC. As protein: CASSSTRQFPYEQYF.